One sample yielded the 27 T cell receptor beta chains listed below, sequenced in a study of radiotherapy plus CTLA-4 blockade in lung cancer. Using immunoSEQ multiplex PCR, the repertoire was profiled, and TCRdb retains in-frame clones only, with some absent. The table shows 62,000 or so clones, with around 80% occurring only once. Sequencing used peripheral blood, obtained from a patient treated with radiotherapy plus ipilimumab. Receptors originate from a human donor with non-small cell lung cancer who had a complete response to radiotherapy plus ipilimumab.

This sequence joins TRBV27 and TRBJ2-3, with TRBD2 matching 7 bases. Germline CDR1 MNHEY, CDR2 SMNVEV (reference sequence). The CDR3 loop spans 15 amino acids. V was clipped by 5 bases and J by 0 bases; unmatched bases: 5. CDR3 DNA sequence: TGTGCCAGCAGTAGATCTAGCGGAAGCACAGATACGCAGTATTTT. This encodes CASSRSSGSTDTQYF.

The gene calls are TRBV7-9 and TRBJ2-3, with D hard to call. Trimming stripped 5 bases from V and 0 bases from J, with 9 bases between. This CDR3 spans 14 amino acids. CDR1 and CDR2 (germline): SEHNR, FQNEAQ (reference sequence). Here the CDR3 reads CASSPLTSTDTQYF. CDR3 bases: TGTGCCAGCAGCCCCTTGACTAGCACAGATACGCAGTATTTT. Using reference TRBV7-9 and TRBJ2-3 for the parts outside the CDR3, the full variable domain is DTGVSQNPRHKITKRGQNVTFRCDPISEHNRLYWYRQTLGQGPEFLTYFQNEAQLEKSRLLSDRFSAERPKGSFSTLEIQRTEQGDSAMYLCASSPLTSTDTQYFGPGTRLTVL.

The chain links TRBV5-4 to TRBJ2-1; possible D gene TRBD2, 6 bases. V shed 2 bases and J shed 6 bases, with 9 bases lying between them. Germline values: CDR1 SGHNT, CDR2 YYREEE (reference sequence). The CDR3 length is 13 residues. CDR3 DNA sequence: TGTGCCAGCAGCTTAACTAGCTCCAATGAGCAGTTCTTC. Amino acids: CASSLTSSNEQFF.

The rearrangement joins TRBV5-4 to TRBJ2-2; D is unresolved. From germline, CDR1 is SGHNT and CDR2 YYREEE (reference sequence). There are 15 residues in the CDR3. The ends were cut back, 2 bases at V and 2 bases at J, with 10 bases in the middle. CDR3 protein: CASSLAPFNTGELFF. The CDR3 nucleotides are TGTGCCAGCAGCTTAGCCCCCTTCAACACCGGGGAGCTGTTTTTT.

CDR3 in DNA: TGTGCCAGCCAAAAGGGAAGCTATGGCTACACCTTC. It encodes CASQKGSYGYTF. The chain joins TRBV28 to TRBJ1-2, with D unresolved. The germline V gene encodes CDR1 MDHEN and CDR2 SYDVKM. This CDR3 contains 12 residues. V lost 8 bases and J lost 4, with 11 bases in between.

V and J are TRBV30 and TRBJ2-5, with 7 bases fitting TRBD2. With 5 bases clipped from V and 7 bases from J, the junction kept 16 bases outside the gene matches. Germline assignment: CDR1 GTSNPN and CDR2 SVGIG (reference sequence). CDR3 length: 15 amino acids. The CDR3: CAWLAGVNTGGTQYF. The CDR3 region has the DNA TGTGCCTGGCTCGCGGGAGTAAATACGGGAGGGACCCAGTACTTC.

V is TRBV5-1 and J is TRBJ2-4, with a tentative D call TRBD2 (5 bases). From germline, CDR1 is SGHRS and CDR2 YFSETQ. Trimming pared 0 bases from V and 1 base from J, leaving 11 bases between. The length of the CDR3 is 16 residues. The CDR3 is CASSLAGWEAKNIQYF. In DNA form, the CDR3 reads TGCGCCAGCAGCTTGGCCGGGTGGGAGGCCAAAAACATTCAGTACTTC.

J is TRBJ2-5 and V is TRBV11-2; no firm D call. V was trimmed by 1 base and J by 5 bases, leaving 5 bases between them. The CDR3 has 12 residues. Germline lookup yields CDR1 SGHAT and CDR2 FQNNGV. CDR3 nucleotides: TGTGCCAGCAGCTTAGCGCTGGAGACCCAGTACTTC. This sequence encodes CASSLALETQYF.

This rearrangement joins TRBV29-1 to TRBJ1-2; unclear D gene. Looked up from germline, CDR1 is SQVTM and CDR2 is ANQGSEA. V lost 3 bases and J lost 5, with 10 bases in between. The length of the CDR3 is 12 residues. CDR3 protein: CSVEEGKYGYTF. The CDR3 DNA sequence: TGCAGCGTTGAGGAGGGAAAGTATGGCTACACCTTC.

This clone was detected a few times. This chain connects TRBV7-9 to TRBJ1-3; D unclear. CDR1 SEHNR and CDR2 FQNEAQ come from the germline V gene (reference sequence). Trimming pared 5 bases from V and 0 bases from J, leaving 11 bases between. This CDR3 is 15 amino acids long. The CDR3 coding sequence is TGTGCCAGCAGCCCCGTAGGCTCCTCTGGAAACACCATATATTTT. Its protein is CASSPVGSSGNTIYF. Drawing the rest from reference TRBV7-9 and TRBJ1-3, the complete variable domain is DTGVSQNPRHKITKRGQNVTFRCDPISEHNRLYWYRQTLGQGPEFLTYFQNEAQLEKSRLLSDRFSAERPKGSFSTLEIQRTEQGDSAMYLCASSPVGSSGNTIYFGEGSWLTVV.

Only a few counts were recorded for this clone. The gene calls are TRBV7-9 and TRBJ2-2; 7 bases match TRBD2. There are 17 residues in the CDR3. Germline CDR1 is SEHNR and CDR2 is FQNEAQ (reference sequence). The ends lost 6 bases at V and 1 base at J; junction bases unmatched: 11. CDR3 DNA: TGTGCCAGCAGTTCTAACGGGGGGTTGAAGAACACCGGGGAGCTGTTTTTT. It is translated as CASSSNGGLKNTGELFF.

This clone was observed once. The chain joins TRBV14 to TRBJ2-3, with D unclear. CDR3 length: 14 residues. Deletions cut 0 bases from V and 4 bases from J, with 8 bases between. Germline loops: CDR1 SGHDN, CDR2 FVKESK. CDR3 in amino acids: CASSQDLVADTQYF. The CDR3 bases are TGTGCCAGCAGCCAAGATCTGGTAGCAGATACGCAGTATTTT.

This clone was counted a few times. This chain connects TRBV5-4 to TRBJ2-7, with 10 nucleotides matching TRBD1. This CDR3 is 15 amino acids long. The germline CDR1 and CDR2 sequences are SGHNT and YYREEE (reference sequence). V was clipped by 4 bases and J by 2 bases; unmatched bases: 6. The CDR3 DNA follows: TGTGCCAGCAGCCGGGGACAGGGGAGTGCCTACGAGCAGTACTTC. Protein: CASSRGQGSAYEQYF.

The table lists this clone with a few counts. V and J are TRBV6-6 and TRBJ2-7; D not resolved. In germline, CDR1 is MNHNY, CDR2 SVGAGI (reference sequence). Trimming took 7 bases from V and 5 from J, leaving 9 bases between them. CDR3 length: 11 residues. The DNA for the CDR3 is TGTGCCAGCAAAAGTTACGACGAGCAGTACTTC. Translation gives CASKSYDEQYF.

The chain couples TRBV7-9 to TRBJ2-7, with D uncertain. Trimming shortened V by 5 bases and J by 0 bases, and 11 bases separated the two germline ends. Looked up from germline, CDR1 is SEHNR and CDR2 is FQNEAQ (reference sequence). The CDR3 extends over 14 amino acids. This CDR3 is CASSLGRNSYEQYV. The CDR3 DNA reads TGTGCCAGCAGCCTCGGACGGAACTCCTACGAGCAGTACGTC.

In DNA form, the CDR3 reads TGTGCCAGCAGCGTCGGACAGACCAGGGGCTACACCTTC. Its protein is CASSVGQTRGYTF. This chain connects TRBV9 to TRBJ1-2; perhaps TRBD1 as D (6 bases). Trimming took off 2 bases at V and 8 bases at J, with 13 bases between the two ends. Per the germline V gene, CDR1 is SGDLS and CDR2 is YYNGEE. This CDR3 has 13 residues.

The genes are TRBV19 and TRBJ1-1; D remains unclear. Germline CDR1 reads LNHDA; CDR2 reads SQIVND (reference sequence). V was pared by 3 bases and J by 6 bases, with 11 bases between. The CDR3 spans 13 residues. This chain's CDR3 is CASSIREDPEAFF. Written as DNA, the CDR3 is TGTGCCAGTAGTATTAGGGAAGACCCTGAAGCTTTCTTT.

CDR3: CASSLTRNYEQYF. In DNA, the CDR3 is TGTGCCAGCAGTTTAACCCGGAACTACGAGCAGTACTTC. The V call is TRBV27, the J call TRBJ2-7; D remains ambiguous. Germline assignment: CDR1 MNHEY and CDR2 SMNVEV (reference sequence). The CDR3 runs 13 residues. The V end was cut by 2 bases, the J end by 3 bases, with 8 bases between.

The CDR3, as DNA: TGTGCCAGCTCACCACGGCAGGGGAACGGCAAAAACATTCAGTACTTC. Amino acid sequence: CASSPRQGNGKNIQYF. The chain uses TRBV18 and TRBJ2-4; D is possibly TRBD1 (6 bases). The germline gives CDR1 KGHSH, CDR2 LQKENI. V lost 1 base, J lost 3 bases, and 13 bases lay in between. The CDR3 has 16 residues.

The rearrangement links TRBV7-8 to TRBJ2-3; D is unresolved. Germline values: CDR1 SGHVS, CDR2 FQNEAQ. V was pared by 6 bases and J by 5 bases, with 6 bases between. This CDR3 region has 11 residues. The CDR3 protein is CASRNLDTQYF. The CDR3 DNA sequence: TGTGCCAGCAGAAACTTAGATACGCAGTATTTT.

The V and J genes are TRBV11-2 and TRBJ1-1; D is perhaps TRBD1 (5 bases). Germline CDR1 reads SGHAT; CDR2 reads FQNNGV. This CDR3 contains 15 residues. V shed 5 bases and J shed 2 bases, with 15 bases lying between them. The chain's CDR3 is CASSPRGSPNTEAFF. DNA of the CDR3: TGTGCCAGCAGCCCACGGGGGTCACCCAACACTGAAGCTTTCTTT.

On this clone: Distinct nucleotide sequences in the sample also encode this CDR3. The chain is built from TRBV9 and TRBJ1-2, with a weak D call TRBD1 (5 bases). CDR1 is SGDLS, CDR2 YYNGEE, per germline. CDR3 size: 13 residues. The germline V and J ends were trimmed by 2 bases and 1 base, with 6 bases remaining between them. The CDR3 coding sequence is TGTGCCAGCAGCGTCGACAGTAACTATGGCTACACCTTC. Residues: CASSVDSNYGYTF.

This clone has just one count. V is TRBV7-8 and J is TRBJ1-5; 7 bases align to TRBD1. This CDR3 has 15 amino acids. V shed 1 base and J 8 bases; nucleotides not matched to a gene: 8. Germline loops: CDR1 SGHVS, CDR2 FQNEAQ. CDR3 loop: CASSLGGQGGKPQHF. Written as DNA, the CDR3 is TGTGCCAGCAGCTTAGGAGGGCAGGGGGGGAAGCCCCAGCATTTT. Full variable domain (rest looked up from reference TRBV7-8 and TRBJ1-5): GAGVSQSPRYKVAKRGQDVALRCDPISGHVSLFWYQQALGQGPEFLTYFQNEAQLDKSGLPSDRFFAERPEGSVSTLKIQRTQQEDSAVYLCASSLGGQGGKPQHFGDGTRLSIL.

The rearrangement joins TRBV30 to TRBJ1-5; D may be TRBD1 (5 bases). CDR3 length equals 13 residues. Germline V CDR1 and CDR2: GTSNPN, SVGIG (reference sequence). Trimming pared 3 bases from V and 6 bases from J, leaving 12 bases between. The CDR3 nucleotides are TGTGCCTGGAGCCAGGGCAGAGCTCAGCCCCAGCATTTT. Translated: CAWSQGRAQPQHF.

V gene TRBV5-8 combines with J gene TRBJ1-5; 7 bases fit TRBD1. Germline V gene lookup returns CDR1 SGHTS and CDR2 YDEGEE. The CDR3 consists of 16 residues. V was pared by 4 bases and J by 4 bases, with 11 bases of the junction left unmatched. The CDR3 bases are TGTGCCAGCAGCCGAAGAGCCCCAGGGGGAAATCAGCCCCAGCATTTT. It translates to CASSRRAPGGNQPQHF.

The chain employs TRBV27 and TRBJ2-3; TRBD2 aligns across 8 bases. The V and J ends lost 5 bases and 9 bases, in that order; junction bases with no gene match: 10. The CDR3 runs to 14 residues. The germline CDR1 and CDR2 sequences are MNHEY and SMNVEV (reference sequence). The CDR3 DNA is TGTGCCAGCAGTCCTCAGGGACTAGGGAAGACGCAGTATTTT. This translates into CASSPQGLGKTQYF.

V and J are TRBV18 and TRBJ1-3, with D tentatively TRBD1 (6 bases). CDR3 size: 15 residues. V was pared by 0 bases and J by 5 bases, with 11 bases between. Germline-derived CDR1 and CDR2 are KGHSH and LQKENI. This CDR3 is CASSPPGGYRNTIYF. The CDR3 DNA follows: TGTGCCAGCTCACCACCGGGGGGCTACAGAAACACCATATATTTT.